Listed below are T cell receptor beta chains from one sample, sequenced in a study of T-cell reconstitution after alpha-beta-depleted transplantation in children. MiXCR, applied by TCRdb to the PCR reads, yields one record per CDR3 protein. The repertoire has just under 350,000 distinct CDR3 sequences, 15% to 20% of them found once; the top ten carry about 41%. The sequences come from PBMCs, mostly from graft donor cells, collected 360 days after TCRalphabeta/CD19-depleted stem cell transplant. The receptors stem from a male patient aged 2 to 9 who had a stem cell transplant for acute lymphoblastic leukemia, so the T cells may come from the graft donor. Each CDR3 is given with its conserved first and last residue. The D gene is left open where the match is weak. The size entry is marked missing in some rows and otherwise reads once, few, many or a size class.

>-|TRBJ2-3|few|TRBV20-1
CSARDGLPTDTQYF
TGCAGTGCTAGGGACGGGCTACCCACAGATACGCAGTATTTT
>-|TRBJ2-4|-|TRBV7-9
CASSDLQGSKNIQYF
TGTGCCAGCAGCGACCTACAGGGATCCAAAAACATTCAGTACTTC
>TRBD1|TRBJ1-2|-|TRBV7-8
CASSSGQGIYGYTF
TGTGCCAGCAGCAGTGGACAGGGTATCTATGGCTACACCTTC
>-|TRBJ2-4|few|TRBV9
CASSVGGLAKNIQYF
TGTGCCAGCAGCGTAGGTGGCCTAGCCAAAAACATTCAGTACTTC
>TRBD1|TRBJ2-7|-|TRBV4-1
CASSQTGQGVYEQYF
TGCGCCAGCAGCCAAACAGGACAGGGGGTATACGAGCAGTACTTC
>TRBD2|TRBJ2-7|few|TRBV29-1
CSVRLAGARYEQYF
TGCAGCGTCCGACTAGCGGGAGCGAGATATGAGCAGTACTTC
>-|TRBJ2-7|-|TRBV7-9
CASSLSKGRGSSYEQYF
TGTGCCAGCAGCCTAAGCAAGGGGCGGGGAAGCTCCTACGAGCAGTACTTC
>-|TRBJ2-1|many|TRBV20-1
CSARDLPGWGSYNEQFF
TGCAGTGCTAGAGATCTCCCGGGATGGGGCTCCTACAATGAGCAGTTCTTC
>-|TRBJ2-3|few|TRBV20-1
CSAGDPTDTQYF
TGCAGTGCGGGGGACCCCACAGATACGCAGTATTTT
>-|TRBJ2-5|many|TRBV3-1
CASSQTSLQTQYF
TGTGCCAGCAGCCAAACTAGCTTACAGACCCAGTACTTC
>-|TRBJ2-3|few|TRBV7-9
CASSSLAVDTQYF
TGTGCCAGCAGCTCATTAGCGGTAGATACGCAGTATTTT
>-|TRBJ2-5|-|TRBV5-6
CASSLPGILEETQYF
TGTGCCAGCAGCCTACCAGGGATTCTTGAAGAGACCCAGTACTTC
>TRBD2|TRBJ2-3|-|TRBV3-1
CASSTSGRGDTQYF
TGTGCCAGCAGCACTAGCGGGAGGGGGGATACGCAGTATTTT
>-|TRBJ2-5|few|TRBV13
CASSLENRETQYF
TGTGCCAGCAGCTTAGAAAATCGAGAGACCCAGTACTTC
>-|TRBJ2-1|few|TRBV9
CASNPPGSDEQFF
TGTGCCAGCAACCCCCCGGGTTCGGATGAGCAGTTCTTC
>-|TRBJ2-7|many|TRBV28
CASSSSYPGHSPLYEQYF
TGTGCCAGCAGTTCCTCCTACCCGGGACATTCCCCCCTCTACGAGCAGTACTTC
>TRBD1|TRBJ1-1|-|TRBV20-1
CSATAGTGNMNTEAFF
TGCAGTGCTACTGCCGGGACAGGAAACATGAACACTGAAGCTTTCTTT
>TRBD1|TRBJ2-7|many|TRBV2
CASSQSGDGTGSSYEQYF
TGTGCCAGCAGCCAATCCGGCGACGGGACAGGGAGCTCCTACGAGCAGTACTTC
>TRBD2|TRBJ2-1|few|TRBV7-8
CASSSPTSGRAGEQFF
TGTGCCAGCAGCTCCCCGACTAGCGGGAGGGCAGGAGAGCAGTTCTTC
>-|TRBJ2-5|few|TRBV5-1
CASSFPTGPQETQYF
TGCGCCAGCAGCTTCCCCACGGGACCTCAAGAGACCCAGTACTTC
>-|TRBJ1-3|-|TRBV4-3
CASSQDHRTSGNTLYF
TGCGCCAGCAGCCAAGATCACAGGACCTCTGGAAACACCTTATATTTT
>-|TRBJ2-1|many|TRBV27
CASSPDLPPNEQFF
TGTGCCAGCAGTCCAGACTTGCCCCCCAATGAGCAGTTCTTC
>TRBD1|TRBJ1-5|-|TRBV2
CASFRDRSNSEGNQPQHF
TGTGCCAGTTTTAGGGACAGGTCCAATTCGGAAGGCAATCAGCCCCAGCATTTT
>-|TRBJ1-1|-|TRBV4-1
CASSQDLQGRTEAFF
TGCGCCAGCAGCCAAGATCTTCAGGGGCGCACTGAAGCTTTCTTT
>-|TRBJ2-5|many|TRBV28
CASSSGRETQYF
TGTGCCAGCAGCTCAGGACGGGAGACCCAGTACTTC
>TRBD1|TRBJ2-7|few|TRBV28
CASTAHGTGDYEQYF
TGTGCCAGCACCGCACACGGGACAGGGGACTACGAGCAGTACTTC
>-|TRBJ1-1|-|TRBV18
CASSPPMGRGNTEAFF
TGTGCCAGCTCACCTCCGATGGGGCGGGGTAACACTGAAGCTTTCTTT